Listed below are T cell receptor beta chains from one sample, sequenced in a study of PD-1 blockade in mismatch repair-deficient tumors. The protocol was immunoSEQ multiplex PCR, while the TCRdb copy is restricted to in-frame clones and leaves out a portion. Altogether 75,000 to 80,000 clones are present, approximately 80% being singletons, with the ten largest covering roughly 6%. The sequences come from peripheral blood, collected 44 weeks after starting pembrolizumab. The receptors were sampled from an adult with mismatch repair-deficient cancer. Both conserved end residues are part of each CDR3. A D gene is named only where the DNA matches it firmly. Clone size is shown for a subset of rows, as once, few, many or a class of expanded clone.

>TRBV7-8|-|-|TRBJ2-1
TGTGCCAGCAGCCCCTACAGGTTCTCCTCCTACAATGAGCAGTTCTTC
CASSPYRFSSYNEQFF
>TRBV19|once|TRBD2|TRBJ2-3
TGTGCCAGTAGGCGGACTAGCGGGAAAGCAGATACGCAGTATTTT
CASRRTSGKADTQYF
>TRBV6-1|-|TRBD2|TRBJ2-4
TGTGCCAGCAGTGGCGGGCTAGCGGGAGGTGCAGACATTCAGTACTTC
CASSGGLAGGADIQYF
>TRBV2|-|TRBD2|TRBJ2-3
TGTGCCAGCAGTGAATCCTTAGCGGGAGGAGCAGATACGCAGTATTTT
CASSESLAGGADTQYF
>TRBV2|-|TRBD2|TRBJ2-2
TGTGCCAGCAGAGGGACTAGCGGTAACACCGGGGAGCTGTTTTTT
CASRGTSGNTGELFF
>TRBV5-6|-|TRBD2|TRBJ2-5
TGTGCCAGCAGCTTGTTTGGCGGGAGAAAAGAGACCCAGTACTTC
CASSLFGGRKETQYF
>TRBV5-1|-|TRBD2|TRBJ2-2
TGCGCCAGCAGCTTGATGACTAGCGGGACCGGGGAGCTGTTTTTT
CASSLMTSGTGELFF
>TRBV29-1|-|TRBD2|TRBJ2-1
TGCAGCGTTGATAACGGTCAGGGACTAGCGGGCTACAATGAGCAGTTCTTC
CSVDNGQGLAGYNEQFF
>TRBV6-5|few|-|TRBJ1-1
TGTGCCAGCAGTTACTCGGGAACGAGGAACACTGAAGCTTTCTTT
CASSYSGTRNTEAFF
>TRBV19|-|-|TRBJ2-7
TGTGCCAGAGACATCGGGCTCAATGCCTACGAGCAGTACTTC
CARDIGLNAYEQYF
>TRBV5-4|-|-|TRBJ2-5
TGTGCCAGCAGGACCGGACCGAACCAAGAGACCCAGTACTTC
CASRTGPNQETQYF
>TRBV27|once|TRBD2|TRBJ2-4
TGTGCCAGCAGTTCAGGAGCGGGAGGGTATAACATTCAGTACTTC
CASSSGAGGYNIQYF
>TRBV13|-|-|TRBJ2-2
TGTGCCAGCAGCCTGGAGTCCGGGGAGCTGTTTTTT
CASSLESGELFF
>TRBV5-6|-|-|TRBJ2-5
TGTGCCAGCAGCTTGGAGGCACTAGCCCAAGAGACCCAGTACTTC
CASSLEALAQETQYF
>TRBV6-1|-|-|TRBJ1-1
TGTGCCAGCTGTCGTAAGCTGAACACTGAAGCTTTCTTT
CASCRKLNTEAFF
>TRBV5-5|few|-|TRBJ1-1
TGTGCCAGCAGCGTAGACGGTAGAGAAGCTTTCTTT
CASSVDGREAFF
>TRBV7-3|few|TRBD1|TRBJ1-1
TGTGCCAGCAGCCCATCATCCGGGACAGGGTATTTGAACACTGAAGCTTTCTTT
CASSPSSGTGYLNTEAFF
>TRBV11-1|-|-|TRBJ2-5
TGTGCCAGCAGCTTCCACCTAGAGGGCGGAGAGACCCAGTACTTC
CASSFHLEGGETQYF
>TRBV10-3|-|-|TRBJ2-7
TGTGCCATCAGTGAAGAGAGTAGGATCGAATACGAGCAGTACTTC
CAISEESRIEYEQYF
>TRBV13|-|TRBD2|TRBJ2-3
TGTGCCAGCCAGACTAGCGGGATCACAGATACGCAGTATTTT
CASQTSGITDTQYF
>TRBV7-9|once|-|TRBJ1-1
TGTGCCAGCGAGTTCAGCCCCAACACTGAAGCTTTCTTT
CASEFSPNTEAFF
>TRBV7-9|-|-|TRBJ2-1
TGTGCCAGCAGCCCACCTCTCCGGGTCCCCGACAATGAGCAGTTCTTC
CASSPPLRVPDNEQFF
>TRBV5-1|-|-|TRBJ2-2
TGCGCCAGCAGCTTGGGGGCCACGGGTACCGGGGAGCTGTTTTTT
CASSLGATGTGELFF
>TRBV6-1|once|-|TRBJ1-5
TGTGCCAGCAGGGGACTCGCTTTTAGCAATCAGCCCCAGCATTTT
CASRGLAFSNQPQHF
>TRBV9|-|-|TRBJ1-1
TGTGCCAGCAGCGTAGGGACGGGTAATGCTGAAGCTTTCTTT
CASSVGTGNAEAFF
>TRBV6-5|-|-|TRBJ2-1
TGTGCCAGCGGGGGCAGGAGCTCCTACAATGAGCAGTTCTTC
CASGGRSSYNEQFF
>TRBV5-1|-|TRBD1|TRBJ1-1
TGCGCCAGCAGCCCGGGACAGAGGAACACTGAAGCTTTCTTT
CASSPGQRNTEAFF
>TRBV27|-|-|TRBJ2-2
TGTGCCAGCAGTTTAGAGATGCTCGGGGAGCTGTTTTTT
CASSLEMLGELFF
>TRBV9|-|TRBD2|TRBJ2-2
TGTGCCAGCAGCGTAGCGGGGGGGGACACCGGGGAGCTGTTTTTT
CASSVAGGDTGELFF
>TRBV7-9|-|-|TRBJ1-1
TGTGCCAGCAGCTTCGGCATGAACACTGAAGCTTTCTTT
CASSFGMNTEAFF
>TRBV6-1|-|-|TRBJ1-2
TGTGCCAGCGGTCGAAATGGCTACACCTTC
CASGRNGYTF
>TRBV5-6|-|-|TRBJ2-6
TGTGCCAGCAGCCGCCAGGATCCGTACTCTGGGGCCAACGTCCTGACTTTC
CASSRQDPYSGANVLTF
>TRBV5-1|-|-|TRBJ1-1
TGCGCCAGCAGCTTGGTAGGACGACTGAACACTGAAGCTTTCTTT
CASSLVGRLNTEAFF
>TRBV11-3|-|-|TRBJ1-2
TGTGCCAGCAGCTTAGGCCAAATCTATGGCTACACCTTC
CASSLGQIYGYTF
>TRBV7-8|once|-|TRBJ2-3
TGTGCCAGCAGCTTAGGTCCAGGTTTTCAAGATACGCAGTATTTT
CASSLGPGFQDTQYF
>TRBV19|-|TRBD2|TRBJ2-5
TGTGCCAGTACCCGGGGGGGGGAGTACCAAGAGACCCAGTACTTC
CASTRGGEYQETQYF
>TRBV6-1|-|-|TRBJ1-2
TGTGCCAGCGGGGCTGGTAACTATGGCTACACCTTC
CASGAGNYGYTF
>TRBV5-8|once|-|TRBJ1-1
TGTGCCAGCAGCTTGGAGCTCTTGGGGGACACTGAAGCTTTCTTT
CASSLELLGDTEAFF
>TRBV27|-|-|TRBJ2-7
TGTGCCAGCAGTAACAAGGGGAACTACGAGCAGTACTTC
CASSNKGNYEQYF
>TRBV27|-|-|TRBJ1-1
TGTGCCAGCGCCAGAGGGATGAACACTGAAGCTTTCTTT
CASARGMNTEAFF
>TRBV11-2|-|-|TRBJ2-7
TGTGCCAGCGCGGACTCATATCCCTCGGGCGAGCAGTACTTC
CASADSYPSGEQYF
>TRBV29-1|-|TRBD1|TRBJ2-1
TGCAGCGCTCATCAGGGGGCGTCGGAGCAGTTCTTC
CSAHQGASEQFF
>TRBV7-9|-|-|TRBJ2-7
TGTGCCAGCAGCTTGCGGCAGGTTGGAGACTACGAGCAGTACTTC
CASSLRQVGDYEQYF
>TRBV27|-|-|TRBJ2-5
TGTGCCAGCAGTTTATCCTACGTGGCCCATCAAGAGACCCAGTACTTC
CASSLSYVAHQETQYF